This is a list of T cell receptor beta chains from one sample in a study of blood T cells in healthy people across ages. TCRdb reprocessed the 5' RACE reads via MiXCR and lists one record per CDR3 protein. The repertoire has around 1,000,000 distinct CDR3 sequences, around two fifths of them found once; the top ten carry about 12%. What was sequenced was blood. All receptors derive from a man between 18 and 35 years old in good health. CDR3s include the opening cysteine and the closing phenylalanine or tryptophan. Fields, in order: V gene, D gene, clone size, J gene, CDR3 protein, CDR3 DNA. The D gene is left open where the match is weak. Clone size is not always given. Where it is, it says once, few, many or a class for expanded clones.

TRBV7-2,-,few,TRBJ1-1,CASSFGGRGSEAFF,TGTGCCAGCAGCTTCGGGGGTCGCGGGTCTGAAGCTTTCTTT
TRBV3-1,-,-,TRBJ2-3,CASSPGTAGLSTDTQYF,TGTGCCAGCAGCCCGGGGACGGCGGGTCTAAGCACAGATACGCAGTATTTT
TRBV20-1,-,-,TRBJ1-1,CSASTDRMNTEAFF,TGCAGTGCTAGCACGGACCGAATGAACACTGAAGCTTTCTTT
TRBV5-6,TRBD2,-,TRBJ2-4,CASRPPWGGEQYF,TGTGCCAGCAGACCCCCTTGGGGAGGGGAGCAGTACTTC
TRBV5-6,-,-,TRBJ2-7,CASSDYSRVLSSYEQYF,TGTGCCAGCAGCGACTATTCCCGGGTTCTGAGCTCCTACGAGCAGTACTTC
TRBV12-3/TRBV12-4,-,-,TRBJ1-5,CASSFWGVQPQHF,TGTGCCAGCAGTTTCTGGGGGGTACAGCCCCAGCATTTT
TRBV2,-,few,TRBJ2-3,CASRDRRDTQYF,TGTGCCAGCAGAGACCGCCGGGATACGCAGTATTTT
TRBV5-5,TRBD2,many,TRBJ2-1,CASSVTSGYNEQFF,TGTGCCAGCAGCGTGACTAGCGGCTACAATGAGCAGTTCTTC
TRBV20-1,-,-,TRBJ1-1,CSARDRSMNTEAFF,TGCAGTGCTAGAGACAGGTCTATGAACACTGAAGCTTTCTTT
TRBV29-1,-,-,TRBJ1-1,CSVDPGTKLEAFF,TGCAGCGTTGACCCCGGGACAAAGCTTGAAGCTTTCTTT
TRBV3-1,TRBD1,-,TRBJ2-1,CASSQDWTGGPQDEQFF,TGTGCCAGCAGCCAAGATTGGACAGGGGGCCCTCAGGATGAGCAGTTCTTC
TRBV29-1,TRBD2,-,TRBJ2-4,CSVEGVGGIPYNEQYF,TGCAGCGTTGAAGGGGTGGGGGGGATACCCTACAATGAGCAGTACTTC